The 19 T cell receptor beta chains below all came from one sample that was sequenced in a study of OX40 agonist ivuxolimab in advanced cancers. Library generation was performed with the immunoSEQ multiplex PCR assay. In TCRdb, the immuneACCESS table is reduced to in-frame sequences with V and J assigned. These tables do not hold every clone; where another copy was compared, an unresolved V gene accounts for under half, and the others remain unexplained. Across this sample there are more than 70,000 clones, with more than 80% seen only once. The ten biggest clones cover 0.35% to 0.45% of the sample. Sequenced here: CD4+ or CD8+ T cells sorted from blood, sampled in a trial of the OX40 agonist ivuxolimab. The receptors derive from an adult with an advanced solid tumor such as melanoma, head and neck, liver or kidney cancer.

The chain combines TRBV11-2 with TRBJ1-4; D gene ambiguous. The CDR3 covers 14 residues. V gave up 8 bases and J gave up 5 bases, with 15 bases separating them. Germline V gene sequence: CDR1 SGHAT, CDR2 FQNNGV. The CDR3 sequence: CASARTDSNEKLFF. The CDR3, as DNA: TGTGCCAGCGCAAGGACGGACTCAAATGAAAAACTGTTTTTT. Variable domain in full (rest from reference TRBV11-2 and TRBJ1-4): EAGVAQSPRYKIIEKRQSVAFWCNPISGHATLYWYQQILGQGPKLLIQFQNNGVVDDSQLPKDRFSAERLKGVDSTLKIQPAKLEDSAVYLCASARTDSNEKLFFGSGTQLSVL.

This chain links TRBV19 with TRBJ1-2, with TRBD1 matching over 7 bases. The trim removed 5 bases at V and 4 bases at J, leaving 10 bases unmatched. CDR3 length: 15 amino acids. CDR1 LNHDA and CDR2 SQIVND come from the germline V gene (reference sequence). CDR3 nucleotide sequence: TGTGCCAGTAGTGATGATGACAGGGTCAGCTATGGCTACACCTTC. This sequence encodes CASSDDDRVSYGYTF.

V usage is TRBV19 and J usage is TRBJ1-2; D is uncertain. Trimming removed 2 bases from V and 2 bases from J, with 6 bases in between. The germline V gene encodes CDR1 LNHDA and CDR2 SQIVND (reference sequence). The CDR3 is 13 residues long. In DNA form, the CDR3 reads TGTGCCAGTAGTATAAGCAAGAACTATGGCTACACCTTC. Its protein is CASSISKNYGYTF.

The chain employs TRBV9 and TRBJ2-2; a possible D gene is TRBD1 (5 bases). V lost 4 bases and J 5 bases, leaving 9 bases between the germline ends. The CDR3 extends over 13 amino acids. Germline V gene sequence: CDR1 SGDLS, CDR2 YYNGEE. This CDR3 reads CASSSRATGELFF. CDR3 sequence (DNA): TGTGCCAGCAGCTCCAGGGCGACCGGGGAGCTGTTTTTT.

CDR3 bases: TGTGCCAGCAGCCCCGGAAGCGGGAGGGCCGCCAATGAGCAGTTCTTC. Translated: CASSPGSGRAANEQFF. The genes are TRBV11-3 and TRBJ2-1, with 10 bases aligning to TRBD2. Germline loops: CDR1 SGHNT, CDR2 YENEEA. The CDR3 covers 16 residues. The V segment lost 5 bases and the J segment 6 bases; nucleotides outside the gene matches: 10.

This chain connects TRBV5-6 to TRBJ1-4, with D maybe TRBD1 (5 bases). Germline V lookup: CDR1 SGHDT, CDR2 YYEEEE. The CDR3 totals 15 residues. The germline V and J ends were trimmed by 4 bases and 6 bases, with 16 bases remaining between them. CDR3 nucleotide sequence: TGTGCCAGCAGCGGAACCGGGACGTCAGATGAAAAACTGTTTTTT. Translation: CASSGTGTSDEKLFF.

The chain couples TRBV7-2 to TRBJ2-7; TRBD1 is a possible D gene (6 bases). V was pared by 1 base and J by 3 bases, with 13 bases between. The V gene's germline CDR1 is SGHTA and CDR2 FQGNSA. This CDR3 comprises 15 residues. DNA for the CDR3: TGTGCCAGCAGCTTAGGAGCAAAACAGGGCTACGAGCAGTACTTC. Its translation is CASSLGAKQGYEQYF.

The CDR3 sequence is CASSGPQGAETQYF. CDR3 nucleotides: TGTGCCAGCAGTGGGCCGCAGGGGGCAGAGACCCAGTACTTC. This rearrangement joins TRBV2 to TRBJ2-5; 8 nucleotides agree with TRBD1. The V and J ends lost 4 bases and 4 bases, in that order; junction bases with no gene match: 5. CDR1 SNHLY and CDR2 FYNNEI come from the germline V gene. The CDR3 runs 14 residues.

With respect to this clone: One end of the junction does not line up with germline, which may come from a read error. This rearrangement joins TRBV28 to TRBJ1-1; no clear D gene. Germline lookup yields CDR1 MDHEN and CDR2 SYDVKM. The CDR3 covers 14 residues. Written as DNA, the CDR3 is TGTGCCAGCAGTTTAAGCGTTGACGGGCGACGATGGGTCTTT. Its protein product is CASSLSVDGRRWVF.

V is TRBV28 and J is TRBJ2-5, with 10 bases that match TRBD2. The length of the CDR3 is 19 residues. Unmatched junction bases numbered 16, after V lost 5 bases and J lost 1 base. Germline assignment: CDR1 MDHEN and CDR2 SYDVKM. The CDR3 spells CASSRFKRGGVQTQETQYF. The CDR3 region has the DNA TGTGCCAGCAGTCGGTTCAAGCGGGGGGGAGTACAGACCCAAGAGACCCAGTACTTC.

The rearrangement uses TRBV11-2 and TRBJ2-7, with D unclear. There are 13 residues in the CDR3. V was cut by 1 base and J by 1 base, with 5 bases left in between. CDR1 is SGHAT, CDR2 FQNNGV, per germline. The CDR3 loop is CASSLVQSYEQYF. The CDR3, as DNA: TGTGCCAGCAGCTTAGTCCAGTCCTACGAGCAGTACTTC.

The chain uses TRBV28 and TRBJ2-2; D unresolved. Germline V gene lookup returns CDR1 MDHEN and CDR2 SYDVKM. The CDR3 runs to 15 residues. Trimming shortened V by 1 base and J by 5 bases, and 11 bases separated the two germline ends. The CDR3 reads CASSLYVGVTGELFF. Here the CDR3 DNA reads TGTGCCAGCAGTTTATATGTAGGAGTTACCGGGGAGCTGTTTTTT.

CDR3 sequence (DNA): TGTGCCAGCAGTTTATCGGGACCGTACAATGAGCAGTTCTTC. It codes for CASSLSGPYNEQFF. The genes are TRBV28 and TRBJ2-1; D tentatively reads TRBD1 or TRBD2 (5 bases each). This CDR3 is built from 14 residues. Germline V gene sequence: CDR1 MDHEN, CDR2 SYDVKM. Deletions cut 1 base from V and 4 bases from J, with 8 bases between.

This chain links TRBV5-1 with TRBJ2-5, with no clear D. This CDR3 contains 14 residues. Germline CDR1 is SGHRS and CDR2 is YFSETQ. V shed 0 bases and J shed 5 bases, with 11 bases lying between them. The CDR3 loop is CASSLAAGLETQYF. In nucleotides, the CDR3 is TGCGCCAGCAGCTTGGCCGCCGGTTTGGAGACCCAGTACTTC. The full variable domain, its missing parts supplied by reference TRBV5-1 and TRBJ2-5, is KAGVTQTPRYLIKTRGQQVTLSCSPISGHRSVSWYQQTPGQGLQFLFEYFSETQRNKGNFPGRFSGRQFSNSRSEMNVSTLELGDSALYLCASSLAAGLETQYFGPGTRLLVL.

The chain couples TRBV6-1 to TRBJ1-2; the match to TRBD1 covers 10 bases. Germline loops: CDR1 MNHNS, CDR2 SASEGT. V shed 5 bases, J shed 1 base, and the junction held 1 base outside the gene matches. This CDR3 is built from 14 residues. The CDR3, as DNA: TGTGCCAGCAGTAGGACAGGGGGTAACTATGGCTACACCTTC. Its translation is CASSRTGGNYGYTF.

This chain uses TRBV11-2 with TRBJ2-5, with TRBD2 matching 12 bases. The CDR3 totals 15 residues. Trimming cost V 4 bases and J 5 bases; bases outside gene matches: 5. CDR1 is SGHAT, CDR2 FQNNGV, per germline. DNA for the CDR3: TGTGCCAGCAGCTCTTCTAGCGGGAGGGTTGAGACCCAGTACTTC. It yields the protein CASSSSSGRVETQYF.

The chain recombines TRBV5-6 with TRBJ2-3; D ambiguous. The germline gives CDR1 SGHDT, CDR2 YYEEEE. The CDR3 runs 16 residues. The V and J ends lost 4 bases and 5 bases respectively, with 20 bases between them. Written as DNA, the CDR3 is TGTGCCAGCAGCCAAATAATGGCGTCAGCAAGAGATACGCAGTATTTT. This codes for CASSQIMASARDTQYF.

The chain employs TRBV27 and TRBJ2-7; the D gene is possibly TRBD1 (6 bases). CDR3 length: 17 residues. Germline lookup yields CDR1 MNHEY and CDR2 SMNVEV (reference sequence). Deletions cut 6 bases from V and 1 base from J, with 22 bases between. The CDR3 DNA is TGTGCCAGCAGAACTCCCCCACAGGGCTATATGTCCTACGAGCAGTACGTC. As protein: CASRTPPQGYMSYEQYV.

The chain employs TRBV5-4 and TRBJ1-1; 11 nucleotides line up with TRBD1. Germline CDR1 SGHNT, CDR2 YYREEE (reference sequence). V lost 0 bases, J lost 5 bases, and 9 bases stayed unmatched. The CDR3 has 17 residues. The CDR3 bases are TGTGCCAGCAGCTTGGGCCCAGGACAGGGGGCAAGGACTGAAGCTTTCTTT. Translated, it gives CASSLGPGQGARTEAFF. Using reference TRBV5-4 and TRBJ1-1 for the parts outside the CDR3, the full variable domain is ETGVTQSPTHLIKTRGQQVTLRCSSQSGHNTVSWYQQALGQGPQFIFQYYREEENGRGNFPPRFSGLQFPNYSSELNVNALELDDSALYLCASSLGPGQGARTEAFFGQGTRLTVV.